The clone carrying this T cell receptor beta chain occurred many times. The antigen is not known. The entry originates in a study of CD8 T cells in ankylosing spondylitis. The study, taken as a whole, reports: There was a TCR beta motif, made of fewer than 10 highly homologous variants, that appeared characteristic of ankylosing spondylitis blood.

CDR3 length: 18 amino acids. Germline V gene data show CDR1 as MGHRA and CDR2 as YSYEKL. V was clipped by 0 bases and J by 1 base, with 19 bases between them. In TCRdb, the 5' RACE reads were re-called with MiXCR into one record per CDR3 protein. The profile shows roughly 60,000 distinct CDR3 sequences, around 6.5% of them singletons. This TCR was sampled from a male donor with ankylosing spondylitis. The sample comprised synovial fluid, either unsorted or a sorted T cell fraction (not recorded which). This chain connects TRBV4-1 to TRBJ2-7; D not resolved. CDR3 nucleotide sequence: TGCGCCAGCAGCCAAGATGGAAGGACGAATCGATCGTCCTACGAGCAGTACTTC. This codes for CASSQDGRTNRSSYEQYF.